This T cell receptor (beta chain) originates from a study of Ad26.COV2.S vaccination and SARS-CoV-2 variants. J gave up 4 bases and V 5 bases, and 9 bases lay outside the gene matches. Germline loops: CDR1 SGHVS, CDR2 FNYEAQ. The CDR3 covers 15 residues. Findings of the study overall: From the TCR breadth and depth analyses, total T cell responses may have been underestimated. Participants in the vaccine arm had higher spike-specific TCR breadth; placebo recipients had lower.

The repertoire was sequenced with immunoSEQ multiplex PCR; TCRdb's copy has only in-frame clones and lacks some. The sample lists around 450,000 clones, about 90% seen once, with around 4.5% in the top ten. The treatment denotes: roughly 18 received Ad26.COV2.S at low or high dose, single or two shots; roughly five received placebo; per-sample allocation not given. It was on day 63 after the first vaccine or placebo injection that samples were taken. This person who donated was an adult of 18-55 years in Boston. On this clone itself: Its antigen is still unknown.

The sequences come from peripheral blood, collected in a trial of Ad26.COV2.S vaccine versus placebo. J is TRBJ2-7 and V is TRBV7-6; TRBD1 aligns across 9 bases. The TCR sequence derives from a person between 18 and 59 years old who received the Ad26.COV2.S COVID-19 vaccine or a placebo. This CDR3 is CASSLGQGPKYEQYF. CDR3 sequence (DNA): TGTGCCAGCAGCCTCGGACAGGGGCCGAAATACGAGCAGTACTTC.